This is a list of T cell receptor beta chains from one sample in a study of shared clonotypes between healthy human individuals. Here immunoSEQ multiplex PCR was the method, and the copy in TCRdb shows in-frame clones only, minus some. The sample lists a few million clones, just over 90% seen once, with around 1.7% in the top ten. The material sequenced was naive CD8+ T cells from PBMCs. The receptors derive from a man between 18 and 29 years old in good health. Some clones in this sample may be carry-over from other donors' samples. Both conserved end residues are part of each CDR3. D genes are given only for firm matches. The size of a clone is reported for some rows only, either as once, few or many, or as a class for expanded clones.

-	-	TRBJ1-5	TRBV27	TGTGCCAGCAGTTTGCTCCGGACAAATCAGCCCCAGCATTTT	CASSLLRTNQPQHF
-	-	TRBJ1-5	TRBV28	TGTGCCAGCAGCCGGACAGACTCAAATCAGCCCCAGCATTTT	CASSRTDSNQPQHF
-	-	TRBJ2-7	TRBV27	TGTGCCAGCAGTTTTGGGGGTAACTACGAGCAGTACTTC	CASSFGGNYEQYF
TRBD1	-	TRBJ2-5	TRBV7-9	TGTGCCAGCAGCTTATGGCAGGGGGCTGACGAGACCCAGTACTTC	CASSLWQGADETQYF
-	-	TRBJ2-7	TRBV5-6	TGTGCCAGCAGCTTCTGGGGGAACTCCTACGAGCAGTACTTC	CASSFWGNSYEQYF
-	once	TRBJ2-7	TRBV27	TGTGCCAGCAGTTTATCGGGTAGGGTTTACGAGCAGTACTTC	CASSLSGRVYEQYF
-	-	TRBJ1-3	TRBV9	TGTGCCAGCAATACCGATGATTCTGGAAACACCATATATTTT	CASNTDDSGNTIYF
-	-	TRBJ1-1	TRBV18	TGTGCCAGCTCCCCCTTACGGGACACTGAAGCTTTCTTT	CASSPLRDTEAFF
-	-	TRBJ2-7	TRBV29-1	TGCAGCGTTGTGGGTTCGACACGCGAGCAGTACTTC	CSVVGSTREQYF
-	-	TRBJ1-2	TRBV5-6	TGTGCCAGCAGCTATACCACAGGGAATAATGGCTACACCTTC	CASSYTTGNNGYTF
-	-	TRBJ2-5	TRBV4-1	TGCGCCAGCAGCTTTTCGACGGACCAAGAGACCCAGTACTTC	CASSFSTDQETQYF
-	-	TRBJ1-1	TRBV7-8	TGTGCCAGCAGCTTAGTAGGGGCAGGGAGAACGAACACTGAAGCTTTCTTT	CASSLVGAGRTNTEAFF
-	-	TRBJ2-5	TRBV6-1	TGTGCCAGCAGTGATTCCCTCGCCCCTCAAGAGACCCAGTACTTC	CASSDSLAPQETQYF
TRBD1	-	TRBJ2-7	TRBV7-9	TGTGCCAGCAGCTTAGGAATAGAGGACAGGGGGCTAGGCGAGCAGTACTTC	CASSLGIEDRGLGEQYF
TRBD1	-	TRBJ2-2	TRBV2	TGTGCCAGCAGTGGAGGGGGCAGGGAAGAGTCGAACACCGGGGAGCTGTTTTTT	CASSGGGREESNTGELFF
TRBD2	-	TRBJ2-2	TRBV27	TGTGCCAGCAGTTCAGAAGCGGGAGGGGTAACCGGGGAGCTGTTTTTT	CASSSEAGGVTGELFF
-	-	TRBJ1-4	TRBV28	TGTGCCAGCAGTTATTGGGAAAAACTGTTTTTT	CASSYWEKLFF
TRBD1	-	TRBJ2-7	TRBV30	TGTGCCTGGAGTGTTTTTCCCGACAGGGACTCCTACGAGCAGTACTTC	CAWSVFPDRDSYEQYF
-	-	TRBJ2-7	TRBV7-2	TGTGCCAGCAGCCTGGACTCCTCTATGGCCTACGAGCAGTACTTC	CASSLDSSMAYEQYF
-	-	TRBJ2-7	TRBV4-3	TGCGCCAGCAGCCAAGAGCTTTCTATCTACGAGCAGTACTTC	CASSQELSIYEQYF
-	once	TRBJ1-1	TRBV6-1	TGTGCCAGCAGTGAAGTGGAGGACACTGAAGCTTTCTTT	CASSEVEDTEAFF
TRBD1	-	TRBJ1-2	TRBV7-9	TGTGCCAGCAGCCTCGGGACAGAGACTAACTATGGCTACACCTTC	CASSLGTETNYGYTF